Listed here are 10 T cell receptor beta chains from one sample, sequenced in a study of blood T cell repertoires in COVID-19. The protocol was immunoSEQ multiplex PCR, while the TCRdb copy is restricted to in-frame clones and leaves out a portion. The table lists hundreds of thousands of clones, 70% to 90% of them singletons. The sequencing input was peripheral blood. Source of these receptors: a woman aged 25 to 39 who had recovered from COVID-19.

The rearrangement links TRBV7-2 to TRBJ1-4; D gene unclear. This CDR3 has 13 amino acids. Trimming left V 5 bases short and J 4 bases short, with 8 bases between. From germline, CDR1 is SGHTA and CDR2 FQGNSA. The CDR3 DNA follows: TGTGCCAGCAGCCCCAGACTTAATGAAAAACTGTTTTTT. Its protein product is CASSPRLNEKLFF.

This chain connects TRBV5-1 to TRBJ1-1; TRBD1 matches at 7 bases. V lost 0 bases to trimming and J lost 0 bases; unmatched junction nucleotides: 2. The CDR3 sequence is 15 residues long. The germline gives CDR1 SGHRS, CDR2 YFSETQ. CDR3: CASSLATGLNTEAFF. The CDR3 DNA is TGCGCCAGCAGCTTGGCGACAGGGCTGAACACTGAAGCTTTCTTT.

The gene calls are TRBV11-2 and TRBJ2-1; D call uncertain. The germline V and J ends were trimmed by 4 bases and 9 bases, with 10 bases remaining between them. The CDR3 runs to 12 residues. Looked up from germline, CDR1 is SGHAT and CDR2 is FQNNGV. The CDR3 sequence: CASSSQRIEQFF. In DNA, the CDR3 is TGTGCCAGCAGCTCCCAGAGGATTGAGCAGTTCTTC. Supplemented by reference TRBV11-2 and TRBJ2-1, the full variable domain reads EAGVAQSPRYKIIEKRQSVAFWCNPISGHATLYWYQQILGQGPKLLIQFQNNGVVDDSQLPKDRFSAERLKGVDSTLKIQPAKLEDSAVYLCASSSQRIEQFFGPGTRLTVL.

This rearrangement joins TRBV13 to TRBJ1-3; TRBD1 matches 10 bases. Germline trimming cut 4 bases from V and 4 bases from J; bases unmatched to any gene: 7. The CDR3 contains 16 residues. The germline V gene has CDR1 PRHDT and CDR2 FYEKMQ (reference sequence). This chain's CDR3 is CASSSRGQGPGNTIYF. The CDR3 DNA reads as TGTGCCAGCAGCTCACGGGGACAGGGGCCCGGAAACACCATATATTTT.

The J gene is TRBJ1-2, the V gene TRBV7-9; a weak D match, TRBD1 (6 bases). Germline CDR1 SEHNR, CDR2 FQNEAQ (reference sequence). Trimming left V 5 bases short and J 2 bases short, with 9 bases between. The length of the CDR3 is 13 residues. The CDR3 DNA sequence: TGTGCCAGCAGCGGTCAGGGGAACTATGGCTACACCTTC. Translation gives CASSGQGNYGYTF.

The J gene is TRBJ1-6, the V gene TRBV30; D gene ambiguous. V was cut by 3 bases and J by 8 bases, with 11 bases left in between. The CDR3 covers 13 residues. Germline V gene data show CDR1 as GTSNPN and CDR2 as SVGIG (reference sequence). The CDR3 is CAWRNRGDSPLHF. The CDR3 region has the DNA TGTGCCTGGAGAAATAGAGGAGATTCACCCCTCCACTTT. The full variable domain, with the rest looked up from reference TRBV30 and TRBJ1-6, is SQTIHQWPATLVQPVGSPLSLECTVEGTSNPNLYWYRQAAGRGLQLLFYSVGIGQISSEVPQNLSASRPQDRQFILSSKKLLLSDSGFYLCAWRNRGDSPLHFGNGTRLTVT.

The rearrangement joins TRBV24-1 to TRBJ1-1, with 7 bases identical to TRBD1. Losses at the gene ends were 6 bases for V and 3 bases for J; bases not matched to a gene: 6. Germline-derived CDR1 and CDR2 are KGHDR and SFDVKD. CDR3 length: 14 residues. The CDR3 coding sequence is TGTGCCACCAGTCAAAGGGGGCGTGACACTGAAGCTTTCTTT. Amino acid sequence: CATSQRGRDTEAFF.

In this sample, this clone turned up a few times. The junction departs from the called germline gene at one end, perhaps through a read error. The DNA of the CDR3 is TGTGCCAGCAGTTTAGGACAGGTCCCGATCTTT. Its protein product is CASSLGQVPIF. The chain combines TRBV28 with TRBJ1-1; 7 nucleotides line up with TRBD1. Germline V gives CDR1 MDHEN, CDR2 SYDVKM. The CDR3 runs 11 residues.

The V gene is TRBV27, the J gene TRBJ2-7; 7 nucleotides match TRBD1. With 8 bases clipped from V and 3 bases from J, the junction kept 10 bases outside the gene matches. In germline, CDR1 is MNHEY, CDR2 SMNVEV (reference sequence). CDR3 length equals 14 residues. CDR3 loop: CASQLSRDSYEQYF. The CDR3 bases are TGTGCCAGCCAACTCTCAAGGGACAGCTACGAGCAGTACTTC.

The CDR3 spells CASSSLRGHSDTQYF. CDR3 DNA: TGTGCCAGCAGTTCACTCAGGGGGCATAGCGATACGCAGTATTTT. The chain combines TRBV28 with TRBJ2-3; the match to TRBD1 covers 8 bases. This CDR3 region has 15 residues. Germline V CDR1 and CDR2: MDHEN, SYDVKM. Trimming at V came to 4 bases and at J to 6 bases, leaving 9 bases not matched to a gene.